These 5 T cell receptor beta chains were all obtained from the same sample, sequenced in a study of T cell clonotyping in hematopoietic cell transplantation. Regarding time point: recipient sample about 28 days before transplant, after cytoreduction. The protocol was immunoSEQ multiplex PCR, while the TCRdb copy is restricted to in-frame clones and leaves out a portion. The sample holds about 18,000 clones, about 82% seen once. Here the sequenced sample was peripheral blood mononuclear cells, taken before stem cell transplant. These TCRs come from a man aged 50-59 years with acute myeloid leukemia. Some clones in this sample may be carry-over from other donors' samples.

The chain recombines TRBV9 with TRBJ2-5; D not certain. The germline CDR1 and CDR2 sequences are SGDLS and YYNGEE. Trimming took 4 bases from V and 4 from J, leaving 11 bases between them. CDR3 length equals 13 residues. CDR3 in DNA: TGTGCCAGCAGCCCCCATGATGGAGAGACCCAGTACTTC. Protein product: CASSPHDGETQYF.

The V and J genes are TRBV4-3 and TRBJ2-7; tentatively, D is TRBD1 or TRBD2 (5 bases each). Trimming cost V 1 base and J 2 bases, with 12 bases left between them. The CDR3 contains 15 residues. Germline CDR1 reads LGHNA; CDR2 reads YSLEER. The CDR3 DNA sequence: TGCGCCAGCAGCCAAGTGTTTGGGGGAACCTACGAGCAGTACTTC. Protein sequence: CASSQVFGGTYEQYF.

The chain employs TRBV6-1 and TRBJ2-7; TRBD1 is a possible D gene (5 bases). CDR1 and CDR2 (germline): MNHNS, SASEGT. This CDR3 spans 14 amino acids. Trimming left V 2 bases short and J 0 bases short, with 8 bases between. This CDR3 is CASSEFDSSYEQYF. CDR3 nucleotide sequence: TGTGCCAGCAGTGAATTTGACAGCTCCTACGAGCAGTACTTC.

The chain has TRBV6-5 and TRBJ1-1; D gene unclear. Trimming removed 8 bases at V and 10 bases at J, with 14 bases between. CDR1 and CDR2 from the germline V gene are MNHEY and SVGAGI. This CDR3 has 11 amino acids. The CDR3 sequence is CASLTPSGAFF. The CDR3 DNA sequence: TGTGCCAGCCTTACTCCATCGGGAGCTTTCTTT.

Written as DNA, the CDR3 is TGTGCCAGCAGCCCTACAGGGATTTCTGAGCAGTTCTTC. This encodes CASSPTGISEQFF. The chain joins TRBV14 to TRBJ2-1, with D tentatively TRBD1 (6 bases). V lost 4 bases and J 9 bases, leaving 13 bases between the germline ends. The CDR3 extends over 13 amino acids. Germline V gene data show CDR1 as SGHDN and CDR2 as FVKESK.